This T cell receptor beta chain originates from a study of cytomegalovirus exposure and HLA in healthy donors. Overall study findings and caveats: Several top significant clusters appeared, in a later analysis, to be linked to common viral pathogens.

Both 60 Vbeta primers and 13 Jbeta primers went into the PCR. Libraries were prepared by immunoSEQ multiplex PCR; TCRdb keeps only in-frame clonotypes and omits some of them. Of about 180,000 clones listed, more than 65% are singletons. In its sample, this clone was seen once. Antigen specificity is unknown. The sequencing input was PBMCs. The sequence was collected from a woman in her 30s in good health and CMV-seropositive.

The CDR3 loop reads CASGRGGSTDTQYF. Here the CDR3 DNA reads TGTGCCAGCGGGCGGGGGGGTTCCACAGATACGCAGTATTTT. V usage is TRBV9 and J usage is TRBJ2-3; 9 nucleotides align to TRBD2. Germline trimming cut 7 bases from V and 2 bases from J; bases unmatched to any gene: 5. Per germline, CDR1 SGDLS and CDR2 YYNGEE. The CDR3 length is 14 residues. Complete variable domain (other parts from reference TRBV9 and TRBJ2-3): DSGVTQTPKHLITATGQRVTLRCSPRSGDLSVYWYQQSLDQGLQFLIQYYNGEERAKGNILERFSAQQFPDLHSELNLSSLELGDSALYFCASGRGGSTDTQYFGPGTRLTVL.